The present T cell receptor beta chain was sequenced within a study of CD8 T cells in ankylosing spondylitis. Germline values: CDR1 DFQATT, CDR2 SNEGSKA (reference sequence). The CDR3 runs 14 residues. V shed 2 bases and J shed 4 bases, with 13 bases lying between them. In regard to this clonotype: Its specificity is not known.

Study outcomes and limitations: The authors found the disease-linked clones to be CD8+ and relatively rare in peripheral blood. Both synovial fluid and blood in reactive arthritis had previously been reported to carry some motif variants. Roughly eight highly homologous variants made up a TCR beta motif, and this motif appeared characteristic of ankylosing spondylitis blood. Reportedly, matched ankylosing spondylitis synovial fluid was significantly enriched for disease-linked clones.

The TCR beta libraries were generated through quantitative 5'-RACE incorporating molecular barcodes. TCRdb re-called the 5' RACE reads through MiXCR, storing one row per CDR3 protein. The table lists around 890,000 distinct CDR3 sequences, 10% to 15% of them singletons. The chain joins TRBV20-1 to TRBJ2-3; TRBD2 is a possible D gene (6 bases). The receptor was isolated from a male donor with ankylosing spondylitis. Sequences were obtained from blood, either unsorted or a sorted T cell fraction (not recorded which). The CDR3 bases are TGCAGTGCTAGACCCAACCCGGGAGCAGATACGCAGTATTTT. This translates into CSARPNPGADTQYF.